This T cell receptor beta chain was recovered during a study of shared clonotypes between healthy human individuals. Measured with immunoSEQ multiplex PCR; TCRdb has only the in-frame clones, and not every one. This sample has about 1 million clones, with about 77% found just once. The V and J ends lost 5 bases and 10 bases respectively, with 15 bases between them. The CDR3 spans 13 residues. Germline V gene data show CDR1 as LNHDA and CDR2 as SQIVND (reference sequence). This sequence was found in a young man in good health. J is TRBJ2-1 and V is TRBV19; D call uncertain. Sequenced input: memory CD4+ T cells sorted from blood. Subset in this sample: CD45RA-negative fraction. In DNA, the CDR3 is TGTGCCAGTAGTCCCACTACAGACTCAGAGCAGTTCTTC. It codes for CASSPTTDSEQFF.